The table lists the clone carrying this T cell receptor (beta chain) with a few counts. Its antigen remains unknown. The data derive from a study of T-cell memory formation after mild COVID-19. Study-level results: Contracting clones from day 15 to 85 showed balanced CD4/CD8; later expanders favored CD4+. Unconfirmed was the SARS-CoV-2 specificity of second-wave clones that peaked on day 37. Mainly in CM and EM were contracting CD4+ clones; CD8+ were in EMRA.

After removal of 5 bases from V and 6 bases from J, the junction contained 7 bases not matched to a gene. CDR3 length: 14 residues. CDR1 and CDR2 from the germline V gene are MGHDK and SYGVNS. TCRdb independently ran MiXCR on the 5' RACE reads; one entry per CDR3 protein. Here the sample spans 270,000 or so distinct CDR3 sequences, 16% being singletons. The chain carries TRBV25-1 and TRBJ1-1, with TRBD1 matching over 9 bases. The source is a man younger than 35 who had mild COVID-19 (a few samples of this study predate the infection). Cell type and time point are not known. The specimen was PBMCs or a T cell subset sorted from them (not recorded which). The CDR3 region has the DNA TGTGCCAGCAGTTTGACAGGGGGGTTATCTGAAGCTTTCTTT. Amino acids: CASSLTGGLSEAFF.